The 16 T cell receptor beta chains below come from one sample, sequenced in a study of post-analysis software for immune sequencing data. Tagging with unique molecular identifiers was a feature of the TCR beta cDNA libraries. TCRdb re-called the PCR reads through MiXCR, storing one row per CDR3 protein. Of 700,000 to 800,000 distinct CDR3 sequences listed, 25% to 30% are singletons. These receptors' targets are unknown. Study-wide results and limits: Compared with controls, patients had more of about 5 TRBV segments, including TRBV5-6, TRBV5-1 and TRBV20-1.

The sequenced sample was blood. These receptors came from a girl aged 10 to 17 with multiple sclerosis.

A few counts support this clonotype. This rearrangement joins TRBV7-2 to TRBJ2-4; D remains unclear. The ends were cut back, 5 bases at V and 6 bases at J, with 11 bases in the middle. This CDR3 has 13 amino acids. Per the germline V gene, CDR1 is SGHTA and CDR2 is FQGNSA. The DNA for the CDR3 is TGTGCCAGCAGCCCCGTATGGGGAAACATTCAGTACTTC. This translates into CASSPVWGNIQYF.

J is TRBJ1-5 and V is TRBV20-1, with TRBD1 matching over 9 bases. This CDR3 spans 15 amino acids. The germline V gene has CDR1 DFQATT and CDR2 SNEGSKA (reference sequence). V lost 0 bases and J lost 5; bases outside the gene matches: 5. DNA of the CDR3: TGCAGTGCTAGAGACCCGACAGGGGGGCATCAGCCCCAGCATTTT. Its translation is CSARDPTGGHQPQHF.

V and J are TRBV5-5 and TRBJ2-1; 9 positions match TRBD1. Germline-derived CDR1 and CDR2 are SGHKS and YYEKEE (reference sequence). The CDR3 totals 17 residues. V was pared by 0 bases and J by 4 bases, with 8 bases of the junction left unmatched. CDR3 nucleotides: TGTGCCAGCAGCTTGGCCCCACAGGGGGCGGGATACAATGAGCAGTTCTTC. This gives the protein CASSLAPQGAGYNEQFF.

This clonotype occurred a few times. This sequence joins TRBV4-3 and TRBJ1-6; D is perhaps TRBD1 (6 bases). V shed 0 bases and J shed 6 bases, with 9 bases lying between them. The CDR3 runs 15 residues. CDR1 is LGHNA, CDR2 YSLEER, per germline. The CDR3 loop is CASSQEGRGNSPLHF. In nucleotides, the CDR3 is TGCGCCAGCAGCCAAGAGGGCAGGGGTAATTCACCCCTCCACTTT.

V and J are TRBV2 and TRBJ2-1; D may correspond to TRBD1 or TRBD2 (5 bases each). Germline-derived CDR1 and CDR2 are SNHLY and FYNNEI. With 8 bases removed from V and 9 bases from J, the gap between germline ends came to 20 bases. This CDR3 comprises 14 residues. The CDR3 reads CASVREGIGTEQFF. The CDR3 DNA is TGTGCCAGCGTTAGGGAAGGAATCGGGACTGAGCAGTTCTTC.

This clonotype appeared a single time. The genes are TRBV4-2 and TRBJ1-5; perhaps TRBD1 as D (5 bases). V was trimmed by 4 bases and J by 2 bases, leaving 12 bases between them. CDR1 LGHNA and CDR2 YNFKEQ come from the germline V gene. The CDR3 is 15 amino acids. CDR3 residues: CASSLNGAGNQPQHF. The CDR3, as DNA: TGTGCCAGCAGCCTGAATGGGGCTGGCAATCAGCCCCAGCATTTT.

Many counts were recorded for this clonotype. The chain uses TRBV27 and TRBJ2-4; D may be TRBD1 or TRBD2 (6 bases each). This CDR3 region has 17 residues. Trimming shortened V by 6 bases and J by 0 bases, and 18 bases separated the two germline ends. Germline-derived CDR1 and CDR2 are MNHEY and SMNVEV (reference sequence). CDR3 sequence: CASSPGARLIAKNIQYF. CDR3 DNA: TGTGCCAGCAGCCCGGGGGCCAGGCTTATAGCCAAAAACATTCAGTACTTC.

This clonotype was seen a handful of times. The V call is TRBV15, the J call TRBJ1-2, with D maybe TRBD1 (5 bases). The germline V and J ends were trimmed by 6 bases and 5 bases, with 22 bases remaining between them. This CDR3 is 16 amino acids long. The V gene's germline CDR1 is LNHNV and CDR2 YYDKDF (reference sequence). CDR3 DNA sequence: TGTGCCACCAGGAGTACTGGGGCGCCCCCCACTTATGGCTACACCTTC. This codes for CATRSTGAPPTYGYTF.

This clonotype was seen just once. The CDR3 sequence is CASSFPGQATDRPQHF. In nucleotides, the CDR3 is TGTGCCAGCAGTTTCCCGGGACAGGCCACGGATCGGCCCCAGCATTTT. J is TRBJ1-5 and V is TRBV28, with TRBD1 matching over 8 bases. Germline V lookup: CDR1 MDHEN, CDR2 SYDVKM. The CDR3 length is 16 residues. After removal of 3 bases from V and 9 bases from J, the junction contained 13 bases not matched to a gene.

V and J are TRBV3-1 and TRBJ2-2; possibly TRBD1 or TRBD2 for D (6 bases each). Trimming removed 2 bases at V and 5 bases at J, with 15 bases between. The CDR3 runs to 16 residues. CDR1 is LGHDT and CDR2 is YNNKEL in the germline V gene (reference sequence). The CDR3 loop is CASSQTSGAPTGELFF. CDR3 sequence (DNA): TGTGCCAGCAGCCAAACGTCGGGGGCGCCGACCGGGGAGCTGTTTTTT.

This sequence joins TRBV12-3 or TRBV12-4 and TRBJ2-7; 13 bases agree with TRBD2. With V trimmed by 5 bases and J by 12 bases, 7 bases remained unmatched. This CDR3 comprises 13 residues. The DNA for the CDR3 is TGTGCCAGCAGTCCTCGCGGACTAGCGGGAGTGTACTTC. Its protein product is CASSPRGLAGVYF.

This clonotype was seen only a few times. This chain links TRBV20-1 with TRBJ2-3; D uncertain. Trimming removed 6 bases at V and 1 base at J, with 11 bases between. Germline CDR1 and CDR2: DFQATT and SNEGSKA (reference sequence). This CDR3 is 13 amino acids long. CDR3 residues: CSATPGGTDTQYF. Written as DNA, the CDR3 is TGCAGTGCCACCCCCGGCGGCACAGATACGCAGTATTTT.

V gene TRBV6-5 combines with J gene TRBJ2-3; D unclear. CDR3 length: 10 residues. With 11 bases removed from V and 4 bases from J, the gap between germline ends came to 7 bases. From germline, CDR1 is MNHEY and CDR2 SVGAGI. CDR3 in amino acids: CAAGADTQYF. The CDR3 DNA reads TGTGCCGCTGGGGCAGATACGCAGTATTTT.

V gene TRBV2 combines with J gene TRBJ1-2; possible D gene TRBD1, 5 bases. Per germline, CDR1 SNHLY and CDR2 FYNNEI. This CDR3 is built from 11 residues. V was shortened by 8 bases and J by 8 bases, with 12 bases between the two germline ends. The CDR3 protein is CASQQGTGYTF. Here the CDR3 DNA reads TGTGCCAGCCAGCAAGGGACCGGCTACACCTTC.

The genes are TRBV28 and TRBJ2-7, with D maybe TRBD2 (5 bases). The J call is doubtful: the DNA matches TRBJ2-5 better. The length of the CDR3 is 13 residues. CDR1 MDHEN and CDR2 SYDVKM come from the germline V gene. CDR3 protein: CASGGGRDETQYF. The CDR3 DNA reads as TGTGCCAGTGGAGGCGGGCGCGACGAGACCCAGTACTTC.

The gene calls are TRBV29-1 and TRBJ2-7; tentative D call: TRBD2 (5 bases). Trimming cost V 4 bases and J 7 bases, with 8 bases left between them. Germline CDR1 reads SQVTM; CDR2 reads ANQGSEA. The CDR3 runs to 10 residues. The DNA for the CDR3 is TGCAGCGTTGTCGCGGGTGAGCAGTACTTC. It yields the protein CSVVAGEQYF.